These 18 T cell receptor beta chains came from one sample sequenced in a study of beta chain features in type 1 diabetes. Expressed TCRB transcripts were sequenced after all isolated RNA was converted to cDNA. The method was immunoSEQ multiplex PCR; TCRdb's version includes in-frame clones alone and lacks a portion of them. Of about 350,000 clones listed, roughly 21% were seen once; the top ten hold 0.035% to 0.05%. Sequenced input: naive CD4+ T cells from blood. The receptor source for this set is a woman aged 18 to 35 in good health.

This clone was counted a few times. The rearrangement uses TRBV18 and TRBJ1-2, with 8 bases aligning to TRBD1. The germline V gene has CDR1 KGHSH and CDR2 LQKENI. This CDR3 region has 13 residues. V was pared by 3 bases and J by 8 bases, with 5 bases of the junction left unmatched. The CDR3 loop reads CASSPGDRFGYTF. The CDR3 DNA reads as TGTGCCAGCTCACCGGGGGACAGGTTCGGCTACACCTTC.

Written as DNA, the CDR3 is TGTGCCAGCTCTCCTGAGGGGGTTGAAGCTTTCTTT. As protein: CASSPEGVEAFF. The chain combines TRBV18 with TRBJ1-1, with a weak D call TRBD1 (6 bases). V lost 6 bases, J lost 7 bases, and 12 bases lay in between. Germline V gives CDR1 KGHSH, CDR2 LQKENI. There are 12 residues in the CDR3.

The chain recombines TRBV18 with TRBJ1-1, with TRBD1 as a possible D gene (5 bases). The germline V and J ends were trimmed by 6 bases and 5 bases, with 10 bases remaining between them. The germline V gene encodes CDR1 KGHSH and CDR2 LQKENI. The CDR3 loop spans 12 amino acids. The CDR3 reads CASSGGGTEAFF. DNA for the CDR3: TGTGCCAGCTCCGGGGGTGGGACTGAAGCTTTCTTT.

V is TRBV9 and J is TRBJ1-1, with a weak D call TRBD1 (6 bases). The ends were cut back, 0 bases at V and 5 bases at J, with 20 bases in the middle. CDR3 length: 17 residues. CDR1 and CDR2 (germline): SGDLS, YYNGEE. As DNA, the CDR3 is TGTGCCAGCAGCGTAGGGCGGGGGCCGACCGGGGGAACTGAAGCTTTCTTT. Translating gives CASSVGRGPTGGTEAFF.

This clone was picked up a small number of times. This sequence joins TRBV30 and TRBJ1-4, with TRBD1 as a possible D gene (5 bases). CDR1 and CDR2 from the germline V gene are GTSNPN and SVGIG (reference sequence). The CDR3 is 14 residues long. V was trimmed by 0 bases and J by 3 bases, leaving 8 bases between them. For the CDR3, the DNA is TGTGCCTGGAGTGTTTCGACAGCTAATGAAAAACTGTTTTTT. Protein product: CAWSVSTANEKLFF.

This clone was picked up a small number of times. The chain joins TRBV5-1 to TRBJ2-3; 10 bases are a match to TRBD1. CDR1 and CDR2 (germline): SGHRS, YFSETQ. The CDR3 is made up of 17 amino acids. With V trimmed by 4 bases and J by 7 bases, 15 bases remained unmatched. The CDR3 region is CASSPNLGQGIMNTQYF. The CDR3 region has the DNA TGCGCCAGCAGCCCCAATCTGGGACAGGGGATTATGAATACGCAGTATTTT.

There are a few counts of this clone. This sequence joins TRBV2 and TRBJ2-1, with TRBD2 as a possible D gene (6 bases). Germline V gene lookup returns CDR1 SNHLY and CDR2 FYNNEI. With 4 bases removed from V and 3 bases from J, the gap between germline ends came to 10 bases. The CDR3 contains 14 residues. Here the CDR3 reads CASSGSGLYNEQFF. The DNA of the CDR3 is TGTGCCAGCAGTGGGAGCGGGCTCTACAATGAGCAGTTCTTC.

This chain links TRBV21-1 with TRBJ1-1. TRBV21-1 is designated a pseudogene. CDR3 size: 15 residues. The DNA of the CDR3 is TGTGCCAGCAGCTTTCCTGGGGGGATGAACACTGAAGCTTTCTTT. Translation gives CASSFPGGMNTEAFF.

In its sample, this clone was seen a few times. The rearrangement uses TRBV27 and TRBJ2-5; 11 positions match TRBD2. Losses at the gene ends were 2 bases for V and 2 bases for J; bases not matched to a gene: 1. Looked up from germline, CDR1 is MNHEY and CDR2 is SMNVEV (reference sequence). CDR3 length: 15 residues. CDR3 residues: CASSLLAGGQETQYF. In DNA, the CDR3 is TGTGCCAGCAGTTTACTAGCGGGGGGACAAGAGACCCAGTACTTC.

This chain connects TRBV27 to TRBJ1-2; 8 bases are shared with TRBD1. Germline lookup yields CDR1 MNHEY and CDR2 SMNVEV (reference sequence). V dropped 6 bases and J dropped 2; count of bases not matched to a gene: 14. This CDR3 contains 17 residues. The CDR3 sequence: CASRTGDRGPYNYGYTF. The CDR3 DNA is TGTGCCAGCAGAACTGGCGACAGGGGCCCTTACAACTATGGCTACACCTTC.

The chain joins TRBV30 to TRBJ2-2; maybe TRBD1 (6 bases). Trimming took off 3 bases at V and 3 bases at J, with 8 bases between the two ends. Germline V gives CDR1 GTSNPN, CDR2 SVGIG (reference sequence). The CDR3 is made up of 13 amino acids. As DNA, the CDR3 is TGTGCCTGGAGAGGACAGTACACCGGGGAGCTGTTTTTT. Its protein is CAWRGQYTGELFF.

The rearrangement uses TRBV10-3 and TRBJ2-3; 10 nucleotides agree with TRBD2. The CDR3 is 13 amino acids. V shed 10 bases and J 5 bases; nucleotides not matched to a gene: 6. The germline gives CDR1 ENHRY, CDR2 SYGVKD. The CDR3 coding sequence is TGTGCCACAAATCTAGCGGGGGAAGATACGCAGTATTTT. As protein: CATNLAGEDTQYF.

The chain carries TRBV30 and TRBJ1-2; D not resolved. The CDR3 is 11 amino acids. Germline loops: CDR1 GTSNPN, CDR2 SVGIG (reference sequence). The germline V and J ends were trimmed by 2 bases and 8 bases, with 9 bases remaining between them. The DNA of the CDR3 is TGTGCCTGGAGTACCGAAGCGGGCTACACCTTC. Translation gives CAWSTEAGYTF.

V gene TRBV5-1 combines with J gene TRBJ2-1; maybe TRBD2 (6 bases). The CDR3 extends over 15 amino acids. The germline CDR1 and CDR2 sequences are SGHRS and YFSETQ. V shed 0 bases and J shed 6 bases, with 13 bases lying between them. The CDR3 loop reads CASSLVGGTRNEQFF. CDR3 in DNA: TGCGCCAGCAGCTTGGTAGGCGGGACCCGCAATGAGCAGTTCTTC.

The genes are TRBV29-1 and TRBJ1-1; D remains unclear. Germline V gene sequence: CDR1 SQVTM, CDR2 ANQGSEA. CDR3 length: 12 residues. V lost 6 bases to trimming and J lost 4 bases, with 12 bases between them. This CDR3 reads CSVASRGTEAFF. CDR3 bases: TGCAGCGTAGCGTCCCGAGGCACTGAAGCTTTCTTT.

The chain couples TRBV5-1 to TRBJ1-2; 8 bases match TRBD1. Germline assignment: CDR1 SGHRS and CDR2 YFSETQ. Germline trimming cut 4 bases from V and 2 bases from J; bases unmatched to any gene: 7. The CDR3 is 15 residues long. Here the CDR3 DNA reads TGCGCCAGCAGCAAGGACAGGGAACGGAACTATGGCTACACCTTC. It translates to CASSKDRERNYGYTF. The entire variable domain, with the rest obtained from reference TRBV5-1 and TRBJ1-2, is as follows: KAGVTQTPRYLIKTRGQQVTLSCSPISGHRSVSWYQQTPGQGLQFLFEYFSETQRNKGNFPGRFSGRQFSNSRSEMNVSTLELGDSALYLCASSKDRERNYGYTFGSGTRLTVV.

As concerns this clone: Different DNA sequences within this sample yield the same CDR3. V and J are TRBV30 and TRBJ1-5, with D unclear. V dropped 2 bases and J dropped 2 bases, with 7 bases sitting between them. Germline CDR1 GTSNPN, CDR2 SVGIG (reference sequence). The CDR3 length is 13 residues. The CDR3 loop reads CAWSPQGNQPQHF. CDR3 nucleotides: TGTGCCTGGAGTCCCCAGGGCAATCAGCCCCAGCATTTT.

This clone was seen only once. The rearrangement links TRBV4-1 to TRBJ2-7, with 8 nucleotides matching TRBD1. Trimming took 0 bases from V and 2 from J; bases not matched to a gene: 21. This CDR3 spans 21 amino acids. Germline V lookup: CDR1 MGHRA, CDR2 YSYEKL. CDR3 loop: CASSQDREPGQALPTTYEQYF. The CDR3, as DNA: TGCGCCAGCAGCCAAGATCGGGAACCGGGACAGGCCCTCCCCACGACCTACGAGCAGTACTTC.